A single T cell receptor (beta chain) is shown here with its context. This clonotype was found many times. No antigen is known for it. No much larger clone is present one base from it, and per-base qualities are unavailable. CDR1 and CDR2, looked up from the germline V gene, are MNHEY and SVGAGI. V and J lose 0 bases and 10 bases, and a span of 3 bases separates them. The CDR3 goes from the cysteine to the phenylalanine over 11 residues. CDR3 DNA only is kept here, 33 bases in frame from base 1. Graves' hyperthyroidism was defined as stable when no progression to ophthalmopathy occurred over 18 months of follow-up. The hyperthyroidism patients were between 18 and 65 years old and newly diagnosed, with a disease duration of less than 2 months. The study excluded patients with uncontrolled infections, other autoimmune diseases, pregnancy or lactation. Diagnoses were established on the basis of clinical symptoms, serum thyroxine and TRAb, thyroid ultrasound, and orbital computed tomography. PBMCs were separated from approximately 9.9 ml of fresh peripheral blood using Ficoll-Paque density gradient centrifugation. Total RNA was extracted with Trizol reagent, and quality was checked on an Agilent 2100 Bioanalyzer.

This specimen comes from a study of T cells in Graves' hyperthyroidism and ophthalmopathy (dated by TCRdb to about 2019). Study-wide context: Peripheral blood was collected at initial diagnosis, before any treatment. In addition, the study compared T-cell repertoires in thyroid tissue and in blood from several Graves' hyperthyroidism patients. The approximately 97 discovery patients were randomly divided into training and test sets at a 7:3 ratio. Following sampling, methimazole starting at 30 mg daily was given to hyperthyroidism patients, and high-dose intravenous methylprednisolone was given to ophthalmopathy patients. An independent validation cohort of 18 to 20 hyperthyroidism patients and 17 patients who later progressed to ophthalmopathy tested prospective prediction of ophthalmopathy. TCR V-J signatures able to tell the groups apart were searched for in a discovery cohort of 100 patients, of whom more than 40 had Graves' ophthalmopathy and roughly 58 had stable Graves' hyperthyroidism. The paper reports TCR Vbeta CDR3 sequencing of 130 to 150 peripheral blood samples: approximately 41 ophthalmopathy, 75 to 80 hyperthyroidism and around 17 progressor patients.

Amplification of TCR beta CDR3 regions was carried out from RNA transcripts. The first round of RT-PCR for the TCR CDR3 was performed with the HTBI primer set and the Qiagen OneStep RT-PCR kit. Libraries were constructed in a second round of multiplex PCR, after which size selection and purification were performed. The libraries were sequenced on an Illumina HiSeq2000 using paired-end 100 bp reads. The source study handled its data this way. SOAPnuke was used to process the raw data, with reads discarded if the reads contained adapters or uncalled bases, had a mean Phred below 15, or lacked an exact constant-primer or identifier match. COPE v1.2.5 was used to merge the high-quality paired reads, and each unique nucleotide sequence was defined as a clonotype. MiTCR v1.1 was used to align the clonotypes against IMGT TRBV, TRBD and TRBJ reference segments. The analysis was restricted to V-J combinations with a frequency above 0.0001, which together covered 99.2% of the repertoires. A TCS score was defined as the ratio of F50 (clonal expansion) to E x V (chaos), with BLOSUM62-based TCRdist applied between CDR3 peptides within each V-J. Welch's t-statistics and random forest reduced some 510 V-J features to 10 to 15, which were used in a naive Bayes classifier (R e1071). TCRdb applied fastp at Q25 and MiXCR to the public reads, then kept only in-frame beta chains. Identical CDR3 protein sequences are pooled into one entry, listed with their most common genes and DNA. TCRdb assigned the V and J calls; the authors' analysis was not used. The sample table holds 190,000 or so distinct CDR3 sequences, of which 15% to 20% were seen once. The ten largest account for 35% to 50% of the sample.

The investigation overall reported the following: Most expanded thyroid clonotypes (frequency above 0.001) were also detected in blood, a finding suggesting that blood repertoires may reflect thyroid immune responses. A model built on a 13 V-J signature distinguished ophthalmopathy from stable hyperthyroidism, reaching 85% to 90% sensitivity and about 81% specificity in cross-validation and 80%/75% in testing. No statistical method was used to fix the sample size in advance, and group allocation was not hidden from the investigators. In validation, progression to ophthalmopathy was predicted by the model with 65% to 71% sensitivity and approximately 78% specificity, a median of around 5.9 months before onset.

The source is a man between 40 and 49 years old with Graves' hyperthyroidism. Material: blood. The V gene is TRBV6-5 and the J gene is TRBJ1-4, with the D gene not confidently named. The bases are TGTGCCAGCAGTTACTCGGGAAAACTGTTTTTT. This gives the protein CASSYSGKLFF.